The 32 T cell receptor beta chains below come from one sample, sequenced in a study of shared clonotypes between healthy human individuals. Libraries were prepared by immunoSEQ multiplex PCR; TCRdb keeps only in-frame clonotypes and omits some of them. The sample includes millions of clones, about 92% seen only once; the top ten take under 2%. CD45RO-negative, CCR7-positively selected cells formed the naive CD8 fraction, excluding terminally differentiated effector memory CD45RA+ cells. The sequenced sample was naive CD8+ T cells from PBMCs. The receptor set was obtained from a man between 18 and 29 years old in good health. Some clones in this sample may be carry-over from other donors' samples.

In regard to this clone: Sequence at one end of the junction differs from germline and may be a read error. The chain combines TRBV27 with TRBJ2-3, with 7 bases that match TRBD2. The V gene's germline CDR1 is MNHEY and CDR2 SMNVEV (reference sequence). This CDR3 comprises 13 residues. The CDR3 here is CASSPGLVLLPRF. The CDR3 nucleotides read TGTGCCAGCAGCCCCGGACTAGTTCTTCTCCCCCGGTTT.

The CDR3: CASSFPGTSGRSYEQFF. The CDR3 DNA reads TGTGCCAGCAGCTTCCCCGGGACTAGCGGGAGGTCGTATGAGCAGTTCTTC. The V and J genes are TRBV7-8 and TRBJ2-1; TRBD2 agrees at 15 bases. CDR1 is SGHVS and CDR2 is FQNEAQ in the germline V gene. V lost 3 bases to trimming and J lost 8 bases; unmatched junction nucleotides: 8. This CDR3 has 17 residues.

V gene TRBV4-2 combines with J gene TRBJ2-7; D unresolved. The germline V gene encodes CDR1 LGHNA and CDR2 YNFKEQ. The germline V and J ends were trimmed by 4 bases and 7 bases, with 14 bases remaining between them. This CDR3 comprises 13 residues. This CDR3 reads CASSRHVSREQYF. The DNA of the CDR3 is TGTGCCAGCAGCCGTCATGTATCCAGGGAGCAGTACTTC.

The chain joins TRBV4-3 to TRBJ2-7, with a possible D match to TRBD2 (5 bases). Between the trimmed V and J ends, which lost 1 base and 4 bases, there was a span of 14 bases. CDR3 length equals 15 residues. Germline V gene data show CDR1 as LGHNA and CDR2 as YSLEER. The CDR3 sequence: CASSQGSPGTYEQYF. The DNA of the CDR3 is TGCGCCAGCAGCCAAGGCTCTCCGGGAACATACGAGCAGTACTTC.

This clone has a single count. The chain joins TRBV4-1 to TRBJ2-7, with 8 bases fitting TRBD1. The germline gives CDR1 MGHRA, CDR2 YSYEKL. The CDR3 is 17 amino acids. J gave up 6 bases and V 0 bases, and 13 bases lay outside the gene matches. The CDR3 nucleotides read TGCGCCAGCAGCCAAGACGGGAATGTTGACAGGGGCTCCGAGCAGTACTTC. Protein product: CASSQDGNVDRGSEQYF.

The V and J genes are TRBV9 and TRBJ2-1; a weak D match, TRBD2 (5 bases). The CDR3 is made up of 13 amino acids. Trimming cost V 0 bases and J 15 bases, with 16 bases left between them. The germline V gene has CDR1 SGDLS and CDR2 YYNGEE. The CDR3 nucleotides are TGTGCCAGCAGCGTAGGCTTAGCGCCACTCCCGTTCTTC. The encoded protein is CASSVGLAPLPFF.

V and J are TRBV5-6 and TRBJ2-7; D is possibly TRBD1 (5 bases). Trimming took 3 bases from V and 6 from J, leaving 16 bases between them. This CDR3 has 14 amino acids. Looked up from germline, CDR1 is SGHDT and CDR2 is YYEEEE. The CDR3 DNA follows: TGTGCCAGCAGCTCTAGGGGTTACCGTCCCGAGCAGTACTTC. It specifies CASSSRGYRPEQYF.

V usage is TRBV29-1 and J usage is TRBJ2-5, with D maybe TRBD1 (5 bases). V was pared by 5 bases and J by 6 bases, with 16 bases between. CDR1 is SQVTM, CDR2 ANQGSEA, per germline. This CDR3 has 13 residues. For the CDR3, the DNA is TGCAGCGTTCTAGGTGGACACTGGCAGACCCAGTACTTC. This translates into CSVLGGHWQTQYF.

The chain carries TRBV6-5 and TRBJ2-7, with 8 bases identical to TRBD2. V trimming: 5 bases; J trimming: 7 bases; junction bases outside the gene matches: 10. Germline V gene lookup returns CDR1 MNHEY and CDR2 SVGAGI. The CDR3 contains 14 residues. The CDR3 reads CASSPRGGLGEQYF. CDR3 in DNA: TGTGCCAGCAGTCCTCGGGGGGGGCTTGGGGAGCAGTACTTC.

This clone showed up just once. This sequence joins TRBV28 and TRBJ2-5, with D maybe TRBD1 (5 bases). The V gene's germline CDR1 is MDHEN and CDR2 SYDVKM. Trimming pared 5 bases from V and 1 base from J, leaving 8 bases between. The length of the CDR3 is 13 residues. The CDR3 sequence: CASSDRFQETQYF. The CDR3 DNA reads TGTGCCAGCAGTGACAGATTCCAAGAGACCCAGTACTTC. Looking up the rest from reference TRBV28 and TRBJ2-5 gives the full variable domain: DVKVTQSSRYLVKRTGEKVFLECVQDMDHENMFWYRQDPGLGLRLIYFSYDVKMKEKGDIPEGYSVSREKKERFSLILESASTNQTSMYLCASSDRFQETQYFGPGTRLLVL.

The CDR3 loop reads CASTLADNTGELFF. For the CDR3, the DNA is TGTGCCAGTACCCTAGCTGATAACACCGGGGAGCTGTTTTTT. The J gene is TRBJ2-2, the V gene TRBV9; D perhaps matches TRBD2 (5 bases). This CDR3 is built from 14 residues. The germline V and J ends were trimmed by 8 bases and 2 bases, with 13 bases remaining between them. Germline lookup yields CDR1 SGDLS and CDR2 YYNGEE.

The chain recombines TRBV7-9 with TRBJ2-7; 10 bases are shared with TRBD1. CDR1 and CDR2 from the germline V gene are SEHNR and FQNEAQ (reference sequence). Trimming at V came to 7 bases and at J to 2 bases, leaving 2 bases not matched to a gene. The CDR3 has 13 amino acids. CDR3 residues: CASTGTGAYEQYF. The CDR3 DNA sequence: TGTGCCAGCACCGGGACAGGGGCCTACGAGCAGTACTTC.

This clone has only a few counts. The chain joins TRBV4-1 to TRBJ1-5, with 7 bases lining up with TRBD1. CDR3 length equals 16 residues. J gave up 3 bases and V 2 bases, and 7 bases lay outside the gene matches. Germline CDR1 reads MGHRA; CDR2 reads YSYEKL. This chain's CDR3 is CASSQIDRDFNQPQHF. The CDR3, as DNA: TGCGCCAGCAGCCAAATCGACAGGGACTTCAATCAGCCCCAGCATTTT.

Turning to this clone: Other DNA sequences from this sample encode an identical CDR3 as well. The chain joins TRBV19 to TRBJ1-1; D not resolved. The germline CDR1 and CDR2 sequences are LNHDA and SQIVND (reference sequence). The V and J ends lost 3 bases and 1 base respectively, with 9 bases between them. The CDR3 is made up of 14 amino acids. The CDR3 region has the DNA TGTGCCAGTAGTATGGGGAAGGGGAACACTGAAGCTTTCTTT. This encodes CASSMGKGNTEAFF. The full variable domain, with the rest looked up from reference TRBV19 and TRBJ1-1, is DGGITQSPKYLFRKEGQNVTLSCEQNLNHDAMYWYRQDPGQGLRLIYYSQIVNDFQKGDIAEGYSVSREKKESFPLTVTSAQKNPTAFYLCASSMGKGNTEAFFGQGTRLTVV.

The V and J genes are TRBV11-2 and TRBJ2-1; the D call may be TRBD1 or TRBD2 (5 bases each). The V and J ends lost 5 bases and 6 bases respectively, with 11 bases between them. The CDR3 consists of 13 residues. The germline V gene has CDR1 SGHAT and CDR2 FQNNGV. In nucleotides, the CDR3 is TGTGCCAGCAGCCCCCGGGGCTCCAATGAGCAGTTCTTC. Protein sequence: CASSPRGSNEQFF.

The J gene is TRBJ2-7, the V gene TRBV5-1; D tentatively reads TRBD1 or TRBD2 (5 bases each). Germline V lookup: CDR1 SGHRS, CDR2 YFSETQ. The V and J ends lost 0 bases and 5 bases respectively, with 15 bases between them. The CDR3 runs to 15 residues. The CDR3 DNA sequence: TGCGCCAGCAGCTTGGCCGTGGGACCGAGAAACGAGCAGTACTTC. Translated, it gives CASSLAVGPRNEQYF. The full variable domain, completed using reference TRBV5-1 and TRBJ2-7, is KAGVTQTPRYLIKTRGQQVTLSCSPISGHRSVSWYQQTPGQGLQFLFEYFSETQRNKGNFPGRFSGRQFSNSRSEMNVSTLELGDSALYLCASSLAVGPRNEQYFGPGTRLTVT.

This rearrangement joins TRBV28 to TRBJ2-7, with TRBD1 identical over 8 bases. The V segment lost 2 bases and the J segment 3 bases; nucleotides outside the gene matches: 9. CDR1 MDHEN and CDR2 SYDVKM come from the germline V gene. The CDR3 loop spans 16 amino acids. The chain's CDR3 is CASSLSLRRGLYEQYF. CDR3 sequence (DNA): TGTGCCAGCAGTTTAAGTTTGCGCAGGGGGCTCTACGAGCAGTACTTC.

The genes are TRBV9 and TRBJ1-4, with TRBD1 identical over 12 bases. J was trimmed by 8 bases and V by 0 bases; bases with no gene match: 5. Germline values: CDR1 SGDLS, CDR2 YYNGEE. This CDR3 has 16 amino acids. The chain's CDR3 is CASSVEGTGGREKLFF. In DNA, the CDR3 is TGTGCCAGCAGCGTAGAAGGGACAGGGGGCAGAGAAAAACTGTTTTTT.

This chain joins TRBV19 and TRBJ1-1; maybe TRBD1 (6 bases). Trimming cost V 1 base and J 3 bases, with 12 bases left between them. The CDR3 is made up of 15 amino acids. The germline gives CDR1 LNHDA, CDR2 SQIVND (reference sequence). For the CDR3, the DNA is TGTGCCAGTAGTATAGTGCAGGGGCGGGACACTGAAGCTTTCTTT. This encodes CASSIVQGRDTEAFF.

The chain's CDR3 is CASSFPRAGGTDTQYF. For the CDR3, the DNA is TGTGCCAGCAGTTTCCCCAGGGCGGGTGGCACAGATACGCAGTATTTT. The V and J genes are TRBV28 and TRBJ2-3, with D perhaps matching TRBD1 or TRBD2 (5 bases each). Between the trimmed V and J ends, which lost 3 bases and 1 base, there was a span of 14 bases. Looked up from germline, CDR1 is MDHEN and CDR2 is SYDVKM. The CDR3 is 16 amino acids.

The V call is TRBV7-6, the J call TRBJ2-1; D not certain. The V gene lost 3 bases and the J gene lost 7 bases, with 10 bases spanning the gap. The CDR3 is 13 residues long. Germline loops: CDR1 SGHVS, CDR2 FNYEAQ. CDR3 residues: CASSFSAGNEQFF. The DNA of the CDR3 is TGTGCCAGCAGCTTTTCCGCAGGTAATGAGCAGTTCTTC.

In its sample, this clone was seen once. This specimen includes other DNA sequences encoding the same CDR3. The chain joins TRBV9 to TRBJ2-3; D is unclear. With 3 bases removed from V and 4 bases from J, the gap between germline ends came to 3 bases. The CDR3 runs 11 residues. The germline V gene has CDR1 SGDLS and CDR2 YYNGEE. The CDR3: CASSGPDTQYF. The CDR3 bases are TGTGCCAGCAGCGGCCCAGATACGCAGTATTTT.

The V gene is TRBV10-1, the J gene TRBJ2-3, with 9 bases identical to TRBD1. The CDR3 contains 14 residues. Germline CDR1 is WNHNN and CDR2 is SYGVQD (reference sequence). V trimming: 6 bases; J trimming: 2 bases; junction bases outside the gene matches: 3. CDR3 sequence (DNA): TGCGCCAGCAGCGGGACAGGGCCCACAGATACGCAGTATTTT. It codes for CASSGTGPTDTQYF.

The V call is TRBV5-1, the J call TRBJ2-3, with 12 positions matching TRBD2. This CDR3 is built from 14 residues. V was clipped by 4 bases and J by 9 bases; unmatched bases: 6. Germline V lookup: CDR1 SGHRS, CDR2 YFSETQ. The CDR3 loop is CASSRTSGTGTQYF. In nucleotides, the CDR3 is TGCGCCAGCAGCCGGACTAGCGGGACGGGGACGCAGTATTTT. Full variable domain (rest looked up from reference TRBV5-1 and TRBJ2-3): KAGVTQTPRYLIKTRGQQVTLSCSPISGHRSVSWYQQTPGQGLQFLFEYFSETQRNKGNFPGRFSGRQFSNSRSEMNVSTLELGDSALYLCASSRTSGTGTQYFGPGTRLTVL.

This chain uses TRBV7-9 with TRBJ1-1; D is possibly TRBD1 (5 bases). Germline V gene sequence: CDR1 SEHNR, CDR2 FQNEAQ (reference sequence). The CDR3 extends over 12 amino acids. V lost 5 bases and J 6 bases, leaving 10 bases between the germline ends. As DNA, the CDR3 is TGTGCCAGCAGCCCGGGACTACCTGAAGCTTTCTTT. This translates into CASSPGLPEAFF.

This CDR3 is CASSIDRAGRSPQHF. CDR3 nucleotide sequence: TGTGCCAGTAGTATAGATCGGGCAGGGCGGAGCCCCCAGCATTTT. V and J are TRBV19 and TRBJ1-5, with D perhaps TRBD1 (5 bases). Germline assignment: CDR1 LNHDA and CDR2 SQIVND (reference sequence). V lost 0 bases to trimming and J lost 10 bases, with 16 bases between them. There are 15 residues in the CDR3.

The rearrangement joins TRBV7-8 to TRBJ1-5, with a weak D call TRBD1 (5 bases). Germline CDR1 reads SGHVS; CDR2 reads FQNEAQ. Trimming removed 4 bases from V and 0 bases from J, with 10 bases in between. The CDR3 covers 15 residues. Here the CDR3 DNA reads TGTGCCAGCAGCTCTGGGACCATTAGCAATCAGCCCCAGCATTTT. Its translation is CASSSGTISNQPQHF.

The rearrangement joins TRBV15 to TRBJ1-4; TRBD1 matches at 7 bases. Trimming removed 3 bases from V and 2 bases from J; junction bases left unmatched: 3. Looked up from germline, CDR1 is LNHNV and CDR2 is YYDKDF (reference sequence). This CDR3 contains 15 residues. The CDR3 loop is CATSRTGLTNEKLFF. The DNA for the CDR3 is TGTGCCACCAGCAGGACAGGGCTTACTAATGAAAAACTGTTTTTT.

A single count supports this clone. The V call is TRBV27, the J call TRBJ2-7, with TRBD1 as a possible D gene (5 bases). This CDR3 has 13 amino acids. Germline V gene data show CDR1 as MNHEY and CDR2 as SMNVEV (reference sequence). V shed 2 bases and J shed 5 bases, with 10 bases lying between them. CDR3 nucleotide sequence: TGTGCCAGCAGTTTAGCGGCAGGGCACGAGCAGTACTTC. It codes for CASSLAAGHEQYF.

The CDR3 coding sequence is TGCGCCAGCAGCCAAGATTCCCGGGAAGGGGAGCAGTACTTC. It yields the protein CASSQDSREGEQYF. The chain employs TRBV4-1 and TRBJ2-7; perhaps TRBD2 as D (5 bases). The CDR3 covers 14 residues. Trimming took 0 bases from V and 7 from J, leaving 13 bases between them. Germline assignment: CDR1 MGHRA and CDR2 YSYEKL.

The genes are TRBV13 and TRBJ2-1; tentatively, D is TRBD2 (5 bases). Trimming took 0 bases from V and 5 from J, leaving 14 bases between them. The CDR3 covers 16 residues. Germline CDR1 and CDR2: PRHDT and FYEKMQ (reference sequence). The CDR3 region is CASSLGWRARDNEQFF. CDR3 nucleotides: TGTGCCAGCAGCTTAGGTTGGCGGGCCCGGGACAATGAGCAGTTCTTC.

The chain recombines TRBV11-2 with TRBJ2-7; 9 bases are a match to TRBD2. V shed 0 bases, J shed 2 bases, and the junction held 2 bases outside the gene matches. The CDR3 runs 15 residues. In germline, CDR1 is SGHAT, CDR2 FQNNGV. CDR3: CASSLEASGAYEQYF. CDR3 nucleotide sequence: TGTGCCAGCAGCTTAGAGGCTAGCGGGGCCTACGAGCAGTACTTC. The full variable domain, in which reference TRBV11-2 and TRBJ2-7 provide the parts outside the CDR3, is EAGVAQSPRYKIIEKRQSVAFWCNPISGHATLYWYQQILGQGPKLLIQFQNNGVVDDSQLPKDRFSAERLKGVDSTLKIQPAKLEDSAVYLCASSLEASGAYEQYFGPGTRLTVT.